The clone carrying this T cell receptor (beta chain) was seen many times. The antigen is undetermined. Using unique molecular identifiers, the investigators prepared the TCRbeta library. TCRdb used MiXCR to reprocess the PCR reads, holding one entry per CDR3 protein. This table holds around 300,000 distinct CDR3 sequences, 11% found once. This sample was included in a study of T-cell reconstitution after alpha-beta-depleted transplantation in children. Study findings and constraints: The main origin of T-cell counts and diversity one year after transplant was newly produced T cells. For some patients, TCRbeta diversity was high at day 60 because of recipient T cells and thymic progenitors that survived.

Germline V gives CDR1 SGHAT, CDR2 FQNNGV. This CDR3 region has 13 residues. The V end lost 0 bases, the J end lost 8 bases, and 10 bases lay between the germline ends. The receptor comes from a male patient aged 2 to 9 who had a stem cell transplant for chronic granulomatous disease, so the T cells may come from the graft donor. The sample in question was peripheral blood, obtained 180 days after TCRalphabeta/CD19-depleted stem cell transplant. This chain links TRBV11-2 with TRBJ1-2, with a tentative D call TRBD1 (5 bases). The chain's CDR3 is CASSLDRGAGYTF. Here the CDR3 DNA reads TGTGCCAGCAGCTTAGACAGAGGGGCGGGCTACACCTTC.